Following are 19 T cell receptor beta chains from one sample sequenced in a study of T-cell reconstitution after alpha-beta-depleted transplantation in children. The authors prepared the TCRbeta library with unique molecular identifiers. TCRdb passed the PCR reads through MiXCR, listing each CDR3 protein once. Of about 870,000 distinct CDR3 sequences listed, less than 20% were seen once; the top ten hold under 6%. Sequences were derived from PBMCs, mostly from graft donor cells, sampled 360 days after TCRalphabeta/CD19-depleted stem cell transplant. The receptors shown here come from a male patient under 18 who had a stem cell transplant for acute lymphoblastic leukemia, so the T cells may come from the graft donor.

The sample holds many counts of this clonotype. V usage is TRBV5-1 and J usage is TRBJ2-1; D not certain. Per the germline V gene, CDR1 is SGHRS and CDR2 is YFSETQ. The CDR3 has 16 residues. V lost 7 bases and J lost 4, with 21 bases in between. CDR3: CASQLGKGSSYNEQFF. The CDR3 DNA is TGCGCCAGCCAGCTTGGTAAGGGATCGTCGTACAATGAGCAGTTCTTC. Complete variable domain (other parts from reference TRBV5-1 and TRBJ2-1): KAGVTQTPRYLIKTRGQQVTLSCSPISGHRSVSWYQQTPGQGLQFLFEYFSETQRNKGNFPGRFSGRQFSNSRSEMNVSTLELGDSALYLCASQLGKGSSYNEQFFGPGTRLTVL.

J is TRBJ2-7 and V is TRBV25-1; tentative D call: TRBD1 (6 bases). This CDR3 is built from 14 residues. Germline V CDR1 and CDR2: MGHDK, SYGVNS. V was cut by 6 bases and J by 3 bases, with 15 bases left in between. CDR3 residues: CASSPLGQSYEQYF. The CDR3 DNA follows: TGTGCCAGCAGCCCCCTAGGACAGAGCTACGAGCAGTACTTC.

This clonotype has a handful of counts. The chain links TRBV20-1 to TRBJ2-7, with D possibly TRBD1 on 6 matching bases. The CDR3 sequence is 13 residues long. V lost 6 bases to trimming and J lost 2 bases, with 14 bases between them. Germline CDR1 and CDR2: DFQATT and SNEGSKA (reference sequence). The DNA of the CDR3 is TGCAGTGCGTATGCCGACAGGACCTACGAGCAGTACTTC. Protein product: CSAYADRTYEQYF.

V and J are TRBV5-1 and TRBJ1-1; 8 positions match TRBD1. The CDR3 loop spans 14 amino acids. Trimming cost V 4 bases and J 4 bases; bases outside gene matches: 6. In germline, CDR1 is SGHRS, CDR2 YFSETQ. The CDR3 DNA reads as TGCGCCAGCAGCCTATCCAGGGGGCTCACTGAAGCTTTCTTT. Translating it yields CASSLSRGLTEAFF.

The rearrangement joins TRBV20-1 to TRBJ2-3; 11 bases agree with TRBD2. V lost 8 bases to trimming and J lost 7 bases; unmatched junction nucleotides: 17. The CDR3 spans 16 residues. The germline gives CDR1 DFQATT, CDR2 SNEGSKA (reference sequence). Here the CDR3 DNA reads TGCAGTCTACGCACCTCACTAGCGGGAGATGCAAATACGCAGTATTTT. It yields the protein CSLRTSLAGDANTQYF.

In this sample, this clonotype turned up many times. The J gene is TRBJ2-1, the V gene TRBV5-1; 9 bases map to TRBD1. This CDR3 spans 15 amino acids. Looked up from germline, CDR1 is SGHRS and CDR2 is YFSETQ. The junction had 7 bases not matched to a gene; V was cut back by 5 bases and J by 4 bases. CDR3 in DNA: TGCGCCAGCAGTCGTGGACAGGGGTCGTACAATGAGCAGTTCTTC. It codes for CASSRGQGSYNEQFF.

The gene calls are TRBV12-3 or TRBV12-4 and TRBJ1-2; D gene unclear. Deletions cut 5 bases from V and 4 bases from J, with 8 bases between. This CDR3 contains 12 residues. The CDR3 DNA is TGTGCCAGCAGTGCCGGTTTCTATGGCTACACCTTC. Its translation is CASSAGFYGYTF.

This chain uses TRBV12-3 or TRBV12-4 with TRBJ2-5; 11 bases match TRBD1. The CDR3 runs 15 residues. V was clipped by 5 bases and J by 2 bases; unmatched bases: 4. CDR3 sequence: CASSNRDRGQETQYF. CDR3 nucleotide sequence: TGTGCCAGCAGTAACCGGGACAGGGGGCAAGAGACCCAGTACTTC.

Written as DNA, the CDR3 is TGTGCCAGCATTCCGAGAGGGCCAAACAATGAGCAGTTCTTC. Its protein is CASIPRGPNNEQFF. The chain couples TRBV6-1 to TRBJ2-1; D may be TRBD2 (5 bases). CDR3 length equals 14 residues. Looked up from germline, CDR1 is MNHNS and CDR2 is SASEGT. Deletions cut 7 bases from V and 5 bases from J, with 15 bases between.

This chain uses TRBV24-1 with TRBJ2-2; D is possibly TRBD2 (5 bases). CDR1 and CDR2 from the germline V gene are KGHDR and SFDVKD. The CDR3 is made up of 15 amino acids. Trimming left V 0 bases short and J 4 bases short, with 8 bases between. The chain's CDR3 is CATSDLRRGTGELFF. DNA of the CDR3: TGTGCCACCAGTGATTTGCGACGGGGCACCGGGGAGCTGTTTTTT.

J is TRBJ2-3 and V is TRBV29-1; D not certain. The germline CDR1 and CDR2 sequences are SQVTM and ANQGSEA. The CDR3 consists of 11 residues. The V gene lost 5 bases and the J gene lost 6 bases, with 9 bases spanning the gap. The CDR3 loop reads CSVLGSDTQYF. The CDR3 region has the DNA TGCAGCGTTCTGGGCAGTGATACGCAGTATTTT.

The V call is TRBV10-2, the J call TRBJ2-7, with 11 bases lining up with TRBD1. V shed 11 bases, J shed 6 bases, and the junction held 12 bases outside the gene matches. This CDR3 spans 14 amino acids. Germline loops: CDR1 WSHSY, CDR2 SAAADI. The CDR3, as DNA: TGCGCCGGGGGGGGGACAGGGGGATCCGGCGAGCAGTACTTC. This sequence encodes CAGGGTGGSGEQYF.

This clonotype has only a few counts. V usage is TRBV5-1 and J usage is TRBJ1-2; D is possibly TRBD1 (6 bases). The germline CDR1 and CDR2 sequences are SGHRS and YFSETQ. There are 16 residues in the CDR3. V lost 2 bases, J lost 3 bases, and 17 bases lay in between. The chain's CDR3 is CASSFGTPGDYYGYTF. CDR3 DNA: TGCGCCAGCAGCTTCGGAACCCCAGGGGACTACTATGGCTACACCTTC.

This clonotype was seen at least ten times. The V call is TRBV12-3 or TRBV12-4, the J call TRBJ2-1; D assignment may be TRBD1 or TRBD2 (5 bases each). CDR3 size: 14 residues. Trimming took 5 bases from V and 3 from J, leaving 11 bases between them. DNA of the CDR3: TGTGCCAGCAGTCCACTAGGGGACTACAATGAGCAGTTCTTC. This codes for CASSPLGDYNEQFF.

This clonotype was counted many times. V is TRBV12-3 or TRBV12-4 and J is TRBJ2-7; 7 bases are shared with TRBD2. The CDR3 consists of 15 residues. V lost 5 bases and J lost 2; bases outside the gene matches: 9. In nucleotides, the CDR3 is TGTGCCAGCAGTGCCCGGTCGGGAGGACCCTACGAGCAGTACTTC. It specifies CASSARSGGPYEQYF.

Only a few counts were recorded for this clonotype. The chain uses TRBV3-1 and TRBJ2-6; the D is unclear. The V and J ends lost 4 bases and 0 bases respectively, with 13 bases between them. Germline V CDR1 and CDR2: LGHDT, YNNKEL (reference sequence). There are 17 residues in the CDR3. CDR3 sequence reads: CASSRGGTRSGANVLTF. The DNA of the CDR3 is TGTGCCAGCAGCCGAGGCGGCACCCGCTCTGGGGCCAACGTCCTGACTTTC. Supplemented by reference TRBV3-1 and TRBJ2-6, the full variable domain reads DTAVSQTPKYLVTQMGNDKSIKCEQNLGHDTMYWYKQDSKKFLKIMFSYNNKELIINETVPNRFSPKSPDKAHLNLHINSLELGDSAVYFCASSRGGTRSGANVLTFGAGSRLTVL.

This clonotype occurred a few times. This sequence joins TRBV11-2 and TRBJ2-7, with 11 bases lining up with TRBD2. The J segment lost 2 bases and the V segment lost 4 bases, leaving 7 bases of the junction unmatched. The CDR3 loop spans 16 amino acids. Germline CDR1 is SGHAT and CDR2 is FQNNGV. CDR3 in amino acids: CASSSIAGGPAYEQYF. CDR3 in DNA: TGTGCCAGCAGCTCTATAGCGGGAGGGCCCGCCTACGAGCAGTACTTC.

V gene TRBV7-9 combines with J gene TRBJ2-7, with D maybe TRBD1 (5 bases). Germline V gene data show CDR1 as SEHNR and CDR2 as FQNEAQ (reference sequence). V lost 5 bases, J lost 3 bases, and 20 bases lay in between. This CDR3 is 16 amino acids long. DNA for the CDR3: TGTGCCAGCAGCACGGATCGAGGACATGAGTTCTACGAGCAGTACTTC. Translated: CASSTDRGHEFYEQYF.

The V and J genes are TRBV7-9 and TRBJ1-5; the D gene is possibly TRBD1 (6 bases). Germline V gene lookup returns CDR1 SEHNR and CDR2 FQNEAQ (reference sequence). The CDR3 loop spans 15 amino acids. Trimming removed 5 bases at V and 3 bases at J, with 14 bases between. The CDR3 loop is CASSPDSYNNQPQHF. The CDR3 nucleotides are TGTGCCAGCAGCCCGGACAGCTATAACAATCAGCCCCAGCATTTT.